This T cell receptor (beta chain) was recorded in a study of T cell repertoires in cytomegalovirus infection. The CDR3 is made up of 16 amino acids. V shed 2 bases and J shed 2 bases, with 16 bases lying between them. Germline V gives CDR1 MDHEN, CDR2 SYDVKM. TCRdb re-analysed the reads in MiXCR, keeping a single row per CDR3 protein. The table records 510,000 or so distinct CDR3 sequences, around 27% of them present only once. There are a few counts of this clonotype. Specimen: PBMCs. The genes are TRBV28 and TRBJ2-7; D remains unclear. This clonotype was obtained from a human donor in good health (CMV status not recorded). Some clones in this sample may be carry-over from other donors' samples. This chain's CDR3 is CASSLPDGSTTYEQYF. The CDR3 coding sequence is TGTGCCAGCAGTTTACCAGACGGATCCACCACCTACGAGCAGTACTTC.